These 26 T cell receptor beta chains came from one sample sequenced in a study of cytomegalovirus exposure and HLA in healthy donors. The PCR was carried out with 60 Vbeta primers and 13 Jbeta primers. Data came from immunoSEQ multiplex PCR; TCRdb stores just in-frame clones and leaves some out. This table has about 200,000 clones, 65% to 90% appearing once. The specimen sequenced was PBMCs. The receptor source for this set is a girl aged 10 to 17 in good health and CMV-seronegative.

The V and J genes are TRBV4-2 and TRBJ1-2; D is unclear. The CDR3 has 13 residues. The V gene's germline CDR1 is LGHNA and CDR2 YNFKEQ. The V gene lost 0 bases and the J gene lost 6 bases, with 8 bases spanning the gap. CDR3 amino acids: CASSQEYLHGYTF. CDR3 coding DNA: TGTGCCAGCAGCCAAGAGTATCTTCATGGCTACACCTTC.

The chain employs TRBV13 and TRBJ1-2; TRBD1 agrees at 8 bases. V trimming: 1 base; J trimming: 6 bases; junction bases outside the gene matches: 10. Germline V gives CDR1 PRHDT, CDR2 FYEKMQ (reference sequence). The CDR3 runs to 16 residues. The DNA of the CDR3 is TGTGCCAGCAGCTTAGAGGGCCCACAGGGGGGCCATGGCTACACCTTC. This gives the protein CASSLEGPQGGHGYTF.

The chain couples TRBV14 to TRBJ1-2, with D perhaps matching TRBD1 (6 bases). The V end lost 4 bases, the J end lost 4 bases, and 10 bases lay between the germline ends. Per the germline V gene, CDR1 is SGHDN and CDR2 is FVKESK. The CDR3 contains 13 residues. As DNA, the CDR3 is TGTGCCAGCAGCCGAGTGGGGGCCTATGGCTACACCTTC. Translation gives CASSRVGAYGYTF.

In its sample, this clone was seen a few times. The V gene is TRBV6-1, the J gene TRBJ1-1; 11 bases match TRBD1. The CDR3 is 14 amino acids. Germline CDR1 and CDR2: MNHNS and SASEGT. V was clipped by 1 base and J by 6 bases; unmatched bases: 1. This CDR3 is CASSEGTGGPEAFF. The DNA for the CDR3 is TGTGCCAGCAGTGAAGGGACAGGGGGCCCTGAAGCTTTCTTT.

The chain has TRBV11-3 and TRBJ2-1; 14 nucleotides line up with TRBD2. The CDR3 totals 15 residues. Germline lookup yields CDR1 SGHNT and CDR2 YENEEA. V gave up 5 bases and J gave up 7 bases; unmatched junction bases: 4. The CDR3, as DNA: TGTGCCAGCAGCCCGAGGACTAGCGGGAGGAATGAGCAGTTCTTC. This codes for CASSPRTSGRNEQFF. Supplemented by reference TRBV11-3 and TRBJ2-1, the full variable domain reads EAGVVQSPRYKIIEKKQPVAFWCNPISGHNTLYWYLQNLGQGPELLIRYENEEAVDDSQLPKDRFSAERLKGVDSTLKIQPAELGDSAVYLCASSPRTSGRNEQFFGPGTRLTVL.

This chain joins TRBV15 and TRBJ1-4, with D maybe TRBD1 (6 bases). The CDR3 has 15 amino acids. The V end lost 3 bases, the J end lost 7 bases, and 15 bases lay between the germline ends. CDR1 and CDR2 from the germline V gene are LNHNV and YYDKDF (reference sequence). The CDR3 loop reads CATSSLQGSGEKLFF. CDR3 DNA sequence: TGTGCCACCAGCAGCCTACAGGGTTCTGGTGAAAAACTGTTTTTT.

This clone was recorded only once. The J gene is TRBJ1-1, the V gene TRBV12-5; 10 bases are shared with TRBD1. Germline CDR1 reads LGHNT; CDR2 reads FRNRAP. This CDR3 comprises 13 residues. V lost 8 bases to trimming and J lost 3 bases; unmatched junction nucleotides: 3. This chain's CDR3 is CASLGTGDTEAFF. The CDR3 nucleotides read TGTGCTAGTCTCGGGACAGGGGACACTGAAGCTTTCTTT.

The chain employs TRBV5-6 and TRBJ2-5, with D uncertain. The V and J ends lost 1 base and 1 base respectively, with 11 bases between them. Germline V CDR1 and CDR2: SGHDT, YYEEEE. This CDR3 has 15 residues. CDR3 amino acids: CASSLTWYSQETQYF. CDR3 bases: TGTGCCAGCAGCTTGACCTGGTACTCCCAAGAGACCCAGTACTTC.

The chain is built from TRBV5-1 and TRBJ1-2, with D unresolved. The germline V gene has CDR1 SGHRS and CDR2 YFSETQ. Trimming cost V 6 bases and J 1 base, with 16 bases left between them. The CDR3 sequence is 15 residues long. In nucleotides, the CDR3 is TGCGCCAGCACCCGTGAGGAGGCGTATAACTATGGCTACACCTTC. Protein product: CASTREEAYNYGYTF.

The chain combines TRBV19 with TRBJ1-1; 7 nucleotides agree with TRBD1. The germline V gene encodes CDR1 LNHDA and CDR2 SQIVND (reference sequence). V was clipped by 4 bases and J by 7 bases; unmatched bases: 6. The CDR3 has 13 amino acids. Here the CDR3 reads CASSTKQGFEAFF. The CDR3 DNA follows: TGTGCCAGTAGTACAAAACAGGGGTTTGAAGCTTTCTTT.

The gene calls are TRBV5-1 and TRBJ2-3; D ambiguous. The germline V gene encodes CDR1 SGHRS and CDR2 YFSETQ. The CDR3 length is 14 residues. V gave up 0 bases and J gave up 2 bases, with 7 bases separating them. As DNA, the CDR3 is TGCGCCAGCAGCTTGGATGCGGACACAGATACGCAGTATTTT. Protein product: CASSLDADTDTQYF.

V gene TRBV19 combines with J gene TRBJ2-5; TRBD1 matches at 7 bases. The V and J ends lost 2 bases and 4 bases, in that order; junction bases with no gene match: 7. Germline V lookup: CDR1 LNHDA, CDR2 SQIVND (reference sequence). The CDR3 is 15 residues long. The CDR3 nucleotides read TGTGCCAGTAGTATACGGGGACAGCGGAGAGAGACCCAGTACTTC. Translated, it gives CASSIRGQRRETQYF.

A single count supports this clone. The CDR3 bases are TGTGCCAGCAGCTTAGATAGCGGGAGGGCCTCCTACGAGCAGTACTTC. Its translation is CASSLDSGRASYEQYF. V gene TRBV7-9 combines with J gene TRBJ2-7; 11 bases line up with TRBD2. Germline V gene lookup returns CDR1 SEHNR and CDR2 FQNEAQ (reference sequence). The CDR3 runs 16 residues. Trimming removed 1 base from V and 0 bases from J; junction bases left unmatched: 2.

The chain combines TRBV5-4 with TRBJ2-1; TRBD2 is a possible D gene (6 bases). From germline, CDR1 is SGHNT and CDR2 YYREEE (reference sequence). The CDR3 has 11 residues. Between the trimmed V and J ends, which lost 4 bases and 13 bases, there was a span of 12 bases. The CDR3 DNA reads TGTGCCAGCAGCCGGGACTTGTCTCAGTTCTTC. This gives the protein CASSRDLSQFF.

The chain couples TRBV29-1 to TRBJ1-4; the D is unclear. The CDR3 totals 15 residues. Germline CDR1 reads SQVTM; CDR2 reads ANQGSEA. V lost 0 bases and J 2 bases, leaving 10 bases between the germline ends. The CDR3 is CSVEEVRVTNEKLFF. As DNA, the CDR3 is TGCAGCGTTGAAGAGGTCCGAGTGACTAATGAAAAACTGTTTTTT.

The chain recombines TRBV7-3 with TRBJ2-6; possible D gene TRBD2, 5 bases. With 4 bases removed from V and 2 bases from J, the gap between germline ends came to 15 bases. Germline V lookup: CDR1 SGHTA, CDR2 FQGTGA. The length of the CDR3 is 17 residues. The CDR3 here is CASSSGIGSAGANVLTF. The CDR3, as DNA: TGTGCCAGCAGCTCGGGAATTGGGTCTGCTGGGGCCAACGTCCTGACTTTC.

The chain couples TRBV18 to TRBJ2-2; D possibly corresponds to TRBD2 (5 bases). The CDR3 spans 14 residues. V lost 0 bases, J lost 5 bases, and 7 bases lay in between. Germline V gives CDR1 KGHSH, CDR2 LQKENI. The chain's CDR3 is CASSPPTRTGELFF. The CDR3 nucleotides read TGTGCCAGCTCACCACCAACTAGGACCGGGGAGCTGTTTTTT. The full variable domain, its missing parts supplied by reference TRBV18 and TRBJ2-2, is NAGVMQNPRHLVRRRGQEARLRCSPMKGHSHVYWYRQLPEEGLKFMVYLQKENIIDESGMPKERFSAEFPKEGPSILRIQQVVRGDSAAYFCASSPPTRTGELFFGEGSRLTVL.

This sequence joins TRBV9 and TRBJ1-1; D gene unclear. The CDR3 covers 16 residues. Per germline, CDR1 SGDLS and CDR2 YYNGEE. The V end lost 4 bases, the J end lost 0 bases, and 16 bases lay between the germline ends. CDR3 sequence reads: CASSPLRGSVNTEAFF. Here the CDR3 DNA reads TGTGCCAGCAGCCCCCTACGAGGTTCAGTGAACACTGAAGCTTTCTTT.

The J gene is TRBJ2-7, the V gene TRBV5-4; 8 bases fit TRBD2. V was clipped by 3 bases and J by 1 base; unmatched bases: 6. The length of the CDR3 is 15 residues. Germline V lookup: CDR1 SGHNT, CDR2 YYREEE (reference sequence). The CDR3 DNA follows: TGTGCCAGCAGCTCGCCCAGCGGGAGTTCCTACGAGCAGTACTTC. Its protein product is CASSSPSGSSYEQYF. The whole variable domain, filled in from reference TRBV5-4 and TRBJ2-7, reads ETGVTQSPTHLIKTRGQQVTLRCSSQSGHNTVSWYQQALGQGPQFIFQYYREEENGRGNFPPRFSGLQFPNYSSELNVNALELDDSALYLCASSSPSGSSYEQYFGPGTRLTVT.

The V call is TRBV6-5, the J call TRBJ2-3; 8 bases align to TRBD2. The CDR3 loop spans 14 amino acids. Germline lookup yields CDR1 MNHEY and CDR2 SVGAGI. J lost 5 bases, V lost 5 bases, and 6 bases had no gene match. For the CDR3, the DNA is TGTGCCAGCAGTCAAGCGGGAGCGGGAGATACGCAGTATTTT. It codes for CASSQAGAGDTQYF.

Regarding this clone: The junction departs from the called germline gene at one end, perhaps through a read error. This chain joins TRBV7-9 and TRBJ2-7; 8 bases align to TRBD1. The CDR3 covers 15 residues. From germline, CDR1 is SEHNR and CDR2 FQNEAQ (reference sequence). The CDR3 protein is CSSSAGTGRSYEQYF. The CDR3 DNA follows: TGTTCCAGCAGCGCCGGGACAGGACGATCCTACGAGCAGTACTTC.

This clone was recorded once. The chain links TRBV6-1 to TRBJ2-1; 7 bases align to TRBD2. CDR3 length: 12 residues. Trimming removed 8 bases from V and 4 bases from J; junction bases left unmatched: 2. Germline V gene data show CDR1 as MNHNS and CDR2 as SASEGT. The CDR3 DNA is TGTGCCAGCGCGGGACTATACAATGAGCAGTTCTTC. This gives the protein CASAGLYNEQFF.

DNA for the CDR3: TGTGCCAGCAGTGAAGCCCTTGGGGCAGATCAGCCCCAGCATTTT. Its translation is CASSEALGADQPQHF. J is TRBJ1-5 and V is TRBV6-1; D is perhaps TRBD1 (5 bases). The CDR3 covers 15 residues. Germline V gene lookup returns CDR1 MNHNS and CDR2 SASEGT. V gave up 0 bases and J gave up 5 bases, with 11 bases separating them.

The chain combines TRBV9 with TRBJ2-3; TRBD2 aligns across 7 bases. The ends lost 6 bases at V and 2 bases at J; junction bases unmatched: 6. This CDR3 region has 14 residues. The germline CDR1 and CDR2 sequences are SGDLS and YYNGEE. Here the CDR3 DNA reads TGTGCCAGCACGGGGGGAGGGTTCACAGATACGCAGTATTTT. Its translation: CASTGGGFTDTQYF.

V gene TRBV7-6 combines with J gene TRBJ1-1; D ambiguous. The CDR3 consists of 15 residues. Germline V lookup: CDR1 SGHVS, CDR2 FNYEAQ. With 5 bases removed from V and 3 bases from J, the gap between germline ends came to 16 bases. CDR3 sequence (DNA): TGTGCCAGCAGCCCTCACAGTGGGCCGTACACTGAAGCTTTCTTT. Translation: CASSPHSGPYTEAFF.

This chain uses TRBV29-1 with TRBJ1-1, with a possible D match to TRBD1 (5 bases). Germline assignment: CDR1 SQVTM and CDR2 ANQGSEA. The CDR3 contains 12 residues. The V end lost 3 bases, the J end lost 5 bases, and 10 bases lay between the germline ends. CDR3 nucleotides: TGCAGCGTTGACAGGGCACGGACTGAAGCTTTCTTT. It specifies CSVDRARTEAFF.